This T cell receptor beta chain appears in the sequencing data of a study of blood T cell repertoires in COVID-19 (dated by TCRdb to the early 2020s). Turning to the overall study: Samples from collaborators originated in the United States, Italy and Spain and spanned both the acute and convalescent phases of COVID-19. The prospective study material was composed of cDNA or gDNA derived from T cells, B-cell-depleted T cells, or PBMCs. Subjects who had been exposed to COVID-19, were actively infected with it, or had recovered from it provided the deeply sampled blood TCRbeta repertoires that made up the dataset. The repertoires were released in a freely available public database meant as a resource for research on the immune response to SARS-CoV-2. Samples were obtained from the ongoing ImmuneRACE study (first 160 participants) and from approximately 1,200 subjects provided by 6 global collaborators. Nearly every sample came with metadata listing a de-identified subject ID, COVID-19 status, age in years and sex. Where HLA class I and class II types were available, the types were taken from metadata supplied by the sample provider, not from assay-based typing.

The germline V gene gives CDR1 as SGHDN and CDR2 as FVKESK. The CDR3 has 18 amino acids, counting the end cysteine and phenylalanine. The sequence is cut down to CDR3 DNA, 54 bases in frame from base 1. Between the V and J ends, shortened by 2 bases and 3 bases respectively, the junction contains 22 bases. A remark on this clone: Its antigen remains unidentified. Base qualities are not provided; no much larger clone lies one nucleotide away.

What the authors observed across the whole study: The quantity of clinical and demographic metadata differed by source and by participant and was supplied without curation.

TCRbeta CDR3 regions were amplified from genomic DNA by means of the immunoSEQ Assay, a bias-controlled multiplex PCR. On the authors' methods: Within the assay, amplification of reference gene primers was used to estimate how many nucleated cells each sample contained. To quantify the absolute abundance of each unique TCRbeta CDR3 rearrangement, sequence reads were collapsed and filtered. For each sample, productive Simpson clonality was calculated by taking the square root of Simpson's diversity index across productive rearrangements. Sourced from immuneACCESS, this table was stored by TCRdb with only in-frame sequences that have V and J called. A share of the clones is absent; for the studies checked, an unresolved V gene accounts for under half, and the remainder has no known explanation. That table furnishes V, J and clone size, whereas the DNA furnished D and trimming. For this sample there are roughly 140,000 clones; roughly 89% appear just once. Of the sample, about 5.8% is held by the ten largest clones.

Participants in the prospective study were aged about 18 to 90 years, lived in about two dozen United States geographic areas, and enrolled through a virtual design. Cohort assignment in the prospective study relied on participant-reported clinical history from a screening survey and a study questionnaire. Exposed participants had been in contact, within 2 weeks of entering the study, with a person who had a PCR-confirmed or clinician-diagnosed case of COVID-19. In the prospective study, mobile phlebotomists collected whole blood, serum and a nasopharyngeal or oropharyngeal swab from each participant. Participants in the prospective study had the option to provide additional blood draws and questionnaires over a 2-month period. Before DNA extraction, prospective study blood samples were shipped either frozen or at room temperature.

The rearrangement combines TRBV14 with TRBJ1-1; the D gene is perhaps TRBD1, on 5 matching bases. The sequenced sample consisted of PBMCs or T cells enriched from blood (not recorded which). This sequence originates from a woman in her 50s who had been exposed to COVID-19. The nucleotide sequence is TGTGCCAGCAGCCAAACCCTGGACACTTTCCGTGGGGACACTGAAGCTTTCTTT. This gives the protein CASSQTLDTFRGDTEAFF.